These 11 T cell receptor beta chains were sequenced from one sample in a study of T cells in Graves' hyperthyroidism and ophthalmopathy. The CDR3 regions of TCR beta were amplified from RNA transcripts. RT-PCR in the first round (using the HTBI primer set) targeted the TCR CDR3. One entry per CDR3 protein results from TCRdb running MiXCR on the multiplex PCR reads. The sample has fewer than 700,000 distinct CDR3 sequences; around 16% are singletons. The sample was blood. Receptors were obtained from a woman in her 30s with Graves' hyperthyroidism.

In this sample, this clonotype turned up a few times. This chain connects TRBV9 to TRBJ2-2, with D possibly TRBD2 on 5 matching bases. V shed 0 bases and J shed 5 bases, with 8 bases lying between them. Germline V gives CDR1 SGDLS, CDR2 YYNGEE. The CDR3 extends over 14 amino acids. CDR3 region: CASSVVVATGELFF. The DNA for the CDR3 is TGTGCCAGCAGCGTAGTGGTAGCGACCGGGGAGCTGTTTTTT.

Many counts were recorded for this clonotype. The chain employs TRBV29-1 and TRBJ1-5; tentative D call: TRBD1 (5 bases). The CDR3 is 16 amino acids. The germline V gene encodes CDR1 SQVTM and CDR2 ANQGSEA. Trimming pared 5 bases from V and 10 bases from J, leaving 27 bases between. The CDR3 region is CSVMNGGTPRVSPQHF. Here the CDR3 DNA reads TGCAGCGTTATGAATGGGGGGACCCCGCGGGTAAGCCCCCAGCATTTT.

This clonotype was counted many times. The V gene is TRBV10-3, the J gene TRBJ2-7; D is unresolved. This CDR3 has 14 residues. CDR1 and CDR2 (germline): ENHRY, SYGVKD. V lost 7 bases to trimming and J lost 0 bases, with 13 bases between them. DNA for the CDR3: TGTGCCATCACGAAGGCCGAAAGCTCCTACGAGCAGTACTTC. This gives the protein CAITKAESSYEQYF.

This clonotype was detected only a few times. The chain carries TRBV28 and TRBJ1-5; TRBD1 aligns across 10 bases. The CDR3 totals 14 residues. CDR1 is MDHEN and CDR2 is SYDVKM in the germline V gene. Unmatched junction bases numbered 2, after V lost 7 bases and J lost 2 bases. CDR3 nucleotide sequence: TGTGCCAGCACTGGGACAGGGGGCAATCAGCCCCAGCATTTT. Amino acids: CASTGTGGNQPQHF. Complete variable domain (other parts from reference TRBV28 and TRBJ1-5): DVKVTQSSRYLVKRTGEKVFLECVQDMDHENMFWYRQDPGLGLRLIYFSYDVKMKEKGDIPEGYSVSREKKERFSLILESASTNQTSMYLCASTGTGGNQPQHFGDGTRLSIL.

This clonotype has a handful of counts. V is TRBV11-2 and J is TRBJ2-1, with 9 bases identical to TRBD2. CDR3 length: 17 amino acids. CDR1 and CDR2 (germline): SGHAT, FQNNGV. The trim removed 5 bases at V and 4 bases at J, leaving 12 bases unmatched. DNA for the CDR3: TGTGCCAGCAGCCAAACTAGACTAGCGGTCGATTACAATGAGCAGTTCTTC. As protein: CASSQTRLAVDYNEQFF.

This clonotype has just a few counts. The chain carries TRBV15 and TRBJ2-1; D is undetermined. The CDR3 is made up of 16 amino acids. V was trimmed by 1 base and J by 3 bases, leaving 13 bases between them. The V gene's germline CDR1 is LNHNV and CDR2 YYDKDF (reference sequence). The CDR3 region has the DNA TGTGCCACCAGCAGAGGTCTGCAGTCTTTCTACAATGAGCAGTTCTTC. This translates into CATSRGLQSFYNEQFF.

This clonotype showed up many times. The V call is TRBV11-2, the J call TRBJ2-3; a weak D match, TRBD1 (6 bases). Trimming stripped 2 bases from V and 1 base from J, with 7 bases between. Germline CDR1 reads SGHAT; CDR2 reads FQNNGV. The CDR3 totals 14 residues. The CDR3 protein is CASSLNRGTDTQYF. The CDR3 bases are TGTGCCAGCAGCTTAAACAGGGGCACAGATACGCAGTATTTT.

This clonotype was counted between two and nine times. The chain combines TRBV5-1 with TRBJ2-7, with TRBD2 identical over 7 bases. This CDR3 comprises 16 residues. Per the germline V gene, CDR1 is SGHRS and CDR2 is YFSETQ. The ends lost 0 bases at V and 6 bases at J; junction bases unmatched: 12. The CDR3 DNA follows: TGCGCCAGCAGCTTGGAGTTGGGGCGGGAGTATTCCGAGCAGTACTTC. Protein product: CASSLELGREYSEQYF.

This clonotype has at least ten counts. The CDR3 sequence: CATRAPEGSDTQYF. CDR3 coding DNA: TGTGCCACCAGAGCGCCCGAGGGCTCAGATACGCAGTATTTT. The chain combines TRBV28 with TRBJ2-3, with D possibly TRBD2 on 5 matching bases. The CDR3 extends over 14 amino acids. In germline, CDR1 is MDHEN, CDR2 SYDVKM. The V gene lost 10 bases and the J gene lost 4 bases, with 18 bases spanning the gap.

This clonotype was seen at least ten times. V usage is TRBV7-2 and J usage is TRBJ1-5; no firm D call. CDR1 and CDR2 from the germline V gene are SGHTA and FQGNSA. The CDR3 has 14 amino acids. Trimming shortened V by 5 bases and J by 7 bases, and 15 bases separated the two germline ends. The CDR3 loop reads CASSPVQREQPQHF. CDR3 nucleotide sequence: TGTGCCAGCAGCCCTGTACAGCGGGAACAGCCCCAGCATTTT.

This clonotype was seen ten or more times. V gene TRBV7-3 combines with J gene TRBJ2-7; 9 positions match TRBD1. The V gene end was trimmed by 6 bases and the J gene end by 3 bases; junction bases not matched to a gene: 18. The CDR3 length is 18 residues. CDR1 and CDR2 (germline): SGHTA, FQGTGA. This chain's CDR3 is CASRLRAAGGTGLYEQYF. The CDR3 DNA is TGTGCCAGCAGGCTTAGAGCCGCGGGTGGGACAGGGCTCTACGAGCAGTACTTC.